The 20 T cell receptor beta chains presented below share a single source sample, sequenced in a study of Ad26.COV2.S vaccination and SARS-CoV-2 variants. Treatment in this sample: around 19 received Ad26.COV2.S at low or high dose, single or two shots; a few received placebo; per-sample allocation not given. Specimens were obtained on day 63 following the first vaccine or placebo injection. Measured with immunoSEQ multiplex PCR; TCRdb has only the in-frame clones, and not every one. The top ten clones hold 1.5% of a sample with hundreds of thousands of clones, more than 70% of them seen once. The sample was peripheral blood, taken in a trial of Ad26.COV2.S vaccine versus placebo. The receptors stem from a person aged 18-60 years who received the Ad26.COV2.S COVID-19 vaccine or a placebo.

A single count supports this clone. J is TRBJ2-7 and V is TRBV5-1; D perhaps matches TRBD1 (5 bases). Trimming removed 3 bases from V and 0 bases from J, with 16 bases in between. The CDR3 is made up of 16 amino acids. CDR1 and CDR2 from the germline V gene are SGHRS and YFSETQ. This chain's CDR3 is CASSSGQPYRSYEQYF. The CDR3 nucleotides read TGCGCCAGCAGCTCCGGACAACCGTACCGCTCCTACGAGCAGTACTTC.

The chain joins TRBV2 to TRBJ1-1; no clear D gene. Between the trimmed V and J ends, which lost 4 bases and 1 base, there was a span of 4 bases. Germline CDR1 reads SNHLY; CDR2 reads FYNNEI. The CDR3 contains 12 residues. CDR3 amino acids: CASSVQNTEAFF. The CDR3 DNA is TGTGCCAGCAGTGTCCAGAACACTGAAGCTTTCTTT.

V usage is TRBV7-2 and J usage is TRBJ2-1, with D possibly matching TRBD2 (6 bases). CDR1 and CDR2 (germline): SGHTA, FQGNSA. V lost 1 base, J lost 14 bases, and 12 bases lay in between. The CDR3 has 12 amino acids. CDR3 DNA sequence: TGTGCCAGCAGCTTAGAGGGCGGGAAGGAGTTCTTC. Protein sequence: CASSLEGGKEFF.

The chain employs TRBV5-1 and TRBJ1-1, with a possible D match to TRBD1 (5 bases). V was clipped by 3 bases and J by 0 bases, with 9 bases between them. Germline values: CDR1 SGHRS, CDR2 YFSETQ. The CDR3 extends over 14 amino acids. As DNA, the CDR3 is TGCGCCAGCAGCTGGGGACCGATGAACACTGAAGCTTTCTTT. Protein sequence: CASSWGPMNTEAFF.

This sequence joins TRBV21-1 and TRBJ2-7. TRBV21-1 is shown as a pseudogene. This CDR3 spans 16 amino acids. The CDR3 region is CASSAGQPGTTYEQYF. CDR3 bases: TGTGCCAGCAGCGCGGGACAGCCCGGGACTACTTACGAGCAGTACTTC.

The chain has TRBV12-3 or TRBV12-4 and TRBJ2-6; D remains unclear. The V and J ends lost 11 bases and 0 bases respectively, with 8 bases between them. CDR3 size: 13 residues. The CDR3: CADSYSGANVLTF. Written as DNA, the CDR3 is TGTGCCGACTCTTACTCTGGGGCCAACGTCCTGACTTTC.

As DNA, the CDR3 is TGTGCCAGCAGCTTGGGGGGACCCTACGAGCAGTACTTC. It is translated as CASSLGGPYEQYF. The gene calls are TRBV7-3 and TRBJ2-7; perhaps TRBD2 as D (6 bases). V lost 3 bases and J 2 bases, leaving 8 bases between the germline ends. This CDR3 contains 13 residues. Germline CDR1 and CDR2: SGHTA and FQGTGA.

This chain uses TRBV7-9 with TRBJ2-1; a possible D gene is TRBD2 (6 bases). The ends were cut back, 7 bases at V and 0 bases at J, with 16 bases in the middle. The CDR3 is made up of 16 amino acids. Germline V gene data show CDR1 as SEHNR and CDR2 as FQNEAQ (reference sequence). CDR3 loop: CASIQTRKNSYNEQFF. The CDR3 DNA is TGTGCCAGCATCCAGACTAGAAAGAACTCCTACAATGAGCAGTTCTTC.

V is TRBV19 and J is TRBJ1-6; D is unresolved. Germline CDR1 LNHDA, CDR2 SQIVND (reference sequence). V lost 3 bases and J lost 7, with 10 bases in between. The CDR3 is 14 residues long. In DNA, the CDR3 is TGTGCCAGTAGTATCCAGGCTTCCAATTCACCCCTCCACTTT. Amino acid sequence: CASSIQASNSPLHF. Full variable domain (outside the CDR3, taken from reference TRBV19 and TRBJ1-6): DGGITQSPKYLFRKEGQNVTLSCEQNLNHDAMYWYRQDPGQGLRLIYYSQIVNDFQKGDIAEGYSVSREKKESFPLTVTSAQKNPTAFYLCASSIQASNSPLHFGNGTRLTVT.

On this clone: Other DNA variants within this sample encode the same CDR3. The CDR3 DNA reads as TGTGCCAGCAGCTCGGACAGGGGCTCCTACGAGCAGTACTTC. It is translated as CASSSDRGSYEQYF. V is TRBV7-2 and J is TRBJ2-7, with 9 positions matching TRBD1. Unmatched junction bases numbered 1, after V lost 4 bases and J lost 0 bases. The length of the CDR3 is 14 residues. CDR1 is SGHTA, CDR2 FQGNSA, per germline.

The chain recombines TRBV3-1 (or the pseudogene TRBV3-2) with TRBJ2-7; 9 bases align to TRBD1. The germline V gene has CDR1 LGHDT and CDR2 YNNKEL (reference sequence). With 4 bases clipped from V and 5 bases from J, the junction kept 6 bases outside the gene matches. CDR3 length equals 14 residues. The CDR3 coding sequence is TGTGCCAGCAGCCTCCCGGGACAGGGAAACGAGCAGTACTTC. Translation: CASSLPGQGNEQYF.

This clone has only a few counts. The chain has TRBV6-5 and TRBJ2-2; the D is unclear. The CDR3 loop spans 13 amino acids. V was shortened by 1 base and J by 9 bases, with 9 bases between the two germline ends. The germline CDR1 and CDR2 sequences are MNHEY and SVGAGI. Here the CDR3 reads CASSYLRLRELFF. CDR3 bases: TGTGCCAGCAGTTACTTACGCCTCCGGGAGCTGTTTTTT.

The chain couples TRBV18 to TRBJ2-1; the match to TRBD2 covers 9 bases. Losses at the gene ends were 4 bases for V and 7 bases for J; bases not matched to a gene: 14. Germline CDR1 reads KGHSH; CDR2 reads LQKENI. This CDR3 has 17 amino acids. As DNA, the CDR3 is TGTGCCAGCTCACGCCCCCCGGTTAGCGGGGGCCATAATGAGCAGTTCTTC. This translates into CASSRPPVSGGHNEQFF.

The J gene is TRBJ1-6, the V gene TRBV30; D ambiguous. The ends were cut back, 4 bases at V and 7 bases at J, with 8 bases in the middle. Germline assignment: CDR1 GTSNPN and CDR2 SVGIG (reference sequence). CDR3 size: 12 residues. The CDR3 region is CAWKDGNSPLHF. The CDR3 region has the DNA TGTGCCTGGAAGGATGGCAATTCACCCCTCCACTTT. Drawing the rest from reference TRBV30 and TRBJ1-6, the complete variable domain is SQTIHQWPATLVQPVGSPLSLECTVEGTSNPNLYWYRQAAGRGLQLLFYSVGIGQISSEVPQNLSASRPQDRQFILSSKKLLLSDSGFYLCAWKDGNSPLHFGNGTRLTVT.

The rearrangement joins TRBV27 to TRBJ2-1; possibly TRBD2 for D (6 bases). The germline V gene encodes CDR1 MNHEY and CDR2 SMNVEV (reference sequence). Between the trimmed V and J ends, which lost 4 bases and 4 bases, there was a span of 11 bases. The CDR3 spans 14 residues. The CDR3 coding sequence is TGTGCCAGCAGTTACGGTAGCGGTTACAATGAGCAGTTCTTC. Protein product: CASSYGSGYNEQFF.

V and J are TRBV19 and TRBJ1-6; unclear D gene. This CDR3 is built from 14 residues. The V end was cut by 1 base, the J end by 7 bases, with 8 bases between. Germline V CDR1 and CDR2: LNHDA, SQIVND (reference sequence). The chain's CDR3 is CASSIGSVNSPLHF. The CDR3, as DNA: TGTGCCAGTAGTATAGGTTCCGTGAATTCACCCCTCCACTTT.

The CDR3 spells CASSYSPTGWEEGYTF. CDR3 nucleotide sequence: TGTGCCAGCAGTTACTCCCCGACAGGGTGGGAGGAAGGCTACACCTTC. This chain links TRBV6-5 with TRBJ1-2; the match to TRBD1 covers 7 bases. The germline CDR1 and CDR2 sequences are MNHEY and SVGAGI. The CDR3 runs 16 residues. V was clipped by 0 bases and J by 8 bases; unmatched bases: 12.

V usage is TRBV29-1 and J usage is TRBJ2-1; no clear D. This CDR3 region has 12 residues. Looked up from germline, CDR1 is SQVTM and CDR2 is ANQGSEA. Trimming shortened V by 6 bases and J by 4 bases, and 10 bases separated the two germline ends. CDR3 region: CSVALPYNEQFF. The CDR3 DNA is TGCAGCGTCGCACTACCGTACAATGAGCAGTTCTTC.

As for this clone: The sample carries other DNA sequences with the same CDR3. V usage is TRBV30 and J usage is TRBJ1-2; the D is unclear. Germline CDR1 and CDR2: GTSNPN and SVGIG (reference sequence). This CDR3 has 11 residues. V dropped 4 bases and J dropped 2 bases, with 5 bases sitting between them. CDR3 in amino acids: CAWTENYGYTF. CDR3 DNA: TGTGCCTGGACTGAGAACTATGGCTACACCTTC. The whole variable domain, filled in from reference TRBV30 and TRBJ1-2, reads SQTIHQWPATLVQPVGSPLSLECTVEGTSNPNLYWYRQAAGRGLQLLFYSVGIGQISSEVPQNLSASRPQDRQFILSSKKLLLSDSGFYLCAWTENYGYTFGSGTRLTVV.

The table lists this clone with many counts. The same CDR3 arises from other DNA sequences in this sample as well. The gene calls are TRBV6-5 and TRBJ1-2; 11 bases are a match to TRBD1. The CDR3 sequence is 16 residues long. Per the germline V gene, CDR1 is MNHEY and CDR2 is SVGAGI. Trimming at V came to 0 bases and at J to 4 bases, leaving 4 bases not matched to a gene. This chain's CDR3 is CASSYSRTGGGYGYTF. The CDR3 DNA is TGTGCCAGCAGTTACTCGCGGACAGGGGGCGGCTATGGCTACACCTTC.